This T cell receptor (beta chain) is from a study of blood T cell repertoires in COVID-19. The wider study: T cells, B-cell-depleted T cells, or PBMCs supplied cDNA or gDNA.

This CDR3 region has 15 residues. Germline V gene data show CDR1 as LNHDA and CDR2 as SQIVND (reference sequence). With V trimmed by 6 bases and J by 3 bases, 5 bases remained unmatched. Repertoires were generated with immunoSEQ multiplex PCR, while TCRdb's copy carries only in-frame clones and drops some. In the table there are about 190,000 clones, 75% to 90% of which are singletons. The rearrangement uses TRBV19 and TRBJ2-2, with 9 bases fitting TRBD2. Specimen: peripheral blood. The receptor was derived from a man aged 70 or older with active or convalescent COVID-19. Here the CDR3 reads CASRPGTSHTGELFF. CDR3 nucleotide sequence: TGTGCCAGTAGACCCGGGACTAGCCACACCGGGGAGCTGTTTTTT.